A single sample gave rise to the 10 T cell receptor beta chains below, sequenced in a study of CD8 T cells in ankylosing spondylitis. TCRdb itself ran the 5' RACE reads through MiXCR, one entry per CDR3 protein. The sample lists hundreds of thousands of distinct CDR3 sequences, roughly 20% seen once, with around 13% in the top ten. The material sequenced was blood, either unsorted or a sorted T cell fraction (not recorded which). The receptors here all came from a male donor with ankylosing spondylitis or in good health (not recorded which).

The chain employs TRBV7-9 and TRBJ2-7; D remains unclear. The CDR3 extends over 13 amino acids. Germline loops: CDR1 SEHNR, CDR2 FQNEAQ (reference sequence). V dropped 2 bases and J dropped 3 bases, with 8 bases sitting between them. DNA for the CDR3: TGTGCCAGCAGCTTATCGACCAACTACGAGCAGTACTTC. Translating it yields CASSLSTNYEQYF. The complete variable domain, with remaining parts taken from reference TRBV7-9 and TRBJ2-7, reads DTGVSQNPRHKITKRGQNVTFRCDPISEHNRLYWYRQTLGQGPEFLTYFQNEAQLEKSRLLSDRFSAERPKGSFSTLEIQRTEQGDSAMYLCASSLSTNYEQYFGPGTRLTVT.

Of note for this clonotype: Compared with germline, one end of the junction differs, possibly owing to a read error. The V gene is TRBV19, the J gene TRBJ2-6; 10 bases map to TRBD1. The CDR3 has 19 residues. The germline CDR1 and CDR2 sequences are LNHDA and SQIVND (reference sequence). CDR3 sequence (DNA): TGTGCCAGTAGCATAGGCGGGACAGGGGCCATCTCTGGGGCCAACGTCCTGACTTTC. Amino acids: CASSIGGTGAISGANVLTF.

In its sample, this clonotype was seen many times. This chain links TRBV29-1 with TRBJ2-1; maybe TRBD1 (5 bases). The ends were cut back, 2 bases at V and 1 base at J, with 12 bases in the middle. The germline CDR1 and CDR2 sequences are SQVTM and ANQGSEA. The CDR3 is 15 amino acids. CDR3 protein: CSVELGLTSYNEQFF. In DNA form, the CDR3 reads TGCAGCGTTGAATTGGGGCTAACGTCCTACAATGAGCAGTTCTTC.

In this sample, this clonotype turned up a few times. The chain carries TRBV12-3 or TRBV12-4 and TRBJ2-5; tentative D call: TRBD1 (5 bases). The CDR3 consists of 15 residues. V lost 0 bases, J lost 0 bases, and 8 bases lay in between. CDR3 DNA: TGTGCCAGCAGTTTAGCGCAGGGAAACCAAGAGACCCAGTACTTC. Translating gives CASSLAQGNQETQYF.

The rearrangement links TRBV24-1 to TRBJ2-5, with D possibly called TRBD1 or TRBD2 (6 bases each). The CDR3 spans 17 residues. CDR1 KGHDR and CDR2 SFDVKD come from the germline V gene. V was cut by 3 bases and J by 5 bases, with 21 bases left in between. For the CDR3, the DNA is TGTGCCACCAGTGATCCCAACGGGAGCAGGGGAGCGGAGACCCAGTACTTC. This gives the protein CATSDPNGSRGAETQYF.

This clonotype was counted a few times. The CDR3 reads CASTTLQRGETQYF. The CDR3, as DNA: TGTGCCAGCACAACACTACAAAGGGGAGAGACCCAGTACTTC. This chain joins TRBV6-1 and TRBJ2-5, with D tentatively TRBD1 (5 bases). Germline V gives CDR1 MNHNS, CDR2 SASEGT. This CDR3 region has 14 residues. The germline V and J ends were trimmed by 7 bases and 4 bases, with 16 bases remaining between them.

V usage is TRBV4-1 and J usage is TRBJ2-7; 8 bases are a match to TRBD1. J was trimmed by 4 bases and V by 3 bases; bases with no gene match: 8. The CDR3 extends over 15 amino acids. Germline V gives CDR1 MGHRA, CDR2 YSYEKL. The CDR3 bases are TGCGCCAGCAGCCACGGACAGGGTCATCTGTACGAGCAGTACTTC. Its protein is CASSHGQGHLYEQYF.

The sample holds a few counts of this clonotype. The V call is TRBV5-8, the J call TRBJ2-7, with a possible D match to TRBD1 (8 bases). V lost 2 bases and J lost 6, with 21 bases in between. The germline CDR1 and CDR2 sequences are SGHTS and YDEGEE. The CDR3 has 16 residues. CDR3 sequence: CASSFGQGGPLSEQYF. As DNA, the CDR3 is TGTGCCAGCAGCTTCGGACAGGGAGGGCCCCTCTCCGAGCAGTACTTC.

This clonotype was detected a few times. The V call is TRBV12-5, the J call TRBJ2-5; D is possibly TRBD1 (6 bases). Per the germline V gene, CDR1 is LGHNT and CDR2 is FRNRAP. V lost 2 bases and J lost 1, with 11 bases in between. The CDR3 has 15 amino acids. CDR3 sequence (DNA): TGTGCTAGTGGTTTGATTGGGGACACCCAAGAGACCCAGTACTTC. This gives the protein CASGLIGDTQETQYF.

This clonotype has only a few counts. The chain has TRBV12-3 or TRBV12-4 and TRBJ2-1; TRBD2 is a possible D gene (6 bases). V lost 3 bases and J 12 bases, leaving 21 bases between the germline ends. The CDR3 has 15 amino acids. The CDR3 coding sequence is TGTGCCAGCAGTTTTTCGGAGGGTCTATTTTTTGGGCAGTTCTTC. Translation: CASSFSEGLFFGQFF.